This T cell receptor (beta chain) was retrieved from a study of T cell repertoires in cytomegalovirus infection. Study-level points and caveats: HLA-C-restricted CMV clonotypes gave the most frequent clonotype in two of eight donors.

TCRdb processed the reads anew with MiXCR; each CDR3 protein has one entry. The sample yields fewer than 650,000 distinct CDR3 sequences, almost 40% seen once. The sample holds a few counts of this clonotype. Its specificity is unknown. Trimming removed 5 bases from V and 1 base from J, with 14 bases in between. This CDR3 region has 15 residues. The rearrangement links TRBV12-3 or TRBV12-4 to TRBJ1-1; possible D gene TRBD1, 6 bases. The receptor comes from a human donor in good health (CMV status not recorded). Some clones in this sample may be carry-over from other donors' samples. Sample: cultured PBMCs, taken from culture after CMV antigen stimulation. The DNA of the CDR3 is TGTGCCAGCAGTCTAAGGACAGCGGGGAACACTGAAGCTTTCTTT. Translating it yields CASSLRTAGNTEAFF.